This T cell receptor (beta chain) is from a study of cytomegalovirus exposure and HLA in healthy donors. About the research overall: The same platform was used for the 90 to 150 validation repertoires as for the approximately 610 first-cohort repertoires, as reported in a later analysis.

The approximately 120-subject validation cohort, separate from the approximately 670-subject first cohort, included the donors. Assay used: immunoSEQ multiplex PCR; TCRdb lists only in-frame clones, some missing. The data contain fewer than 250,000 clones, roughly 89% of them singletons. Findings of the study overall: Researchers catalogued approximately 160 TCR beta chains as cytomegalovirus-associated. In vitro experiments confirmed that a few CMV-associated chains were specific for CMV antigens.

With respect to this clone: Its antigen is still unknown.

The CDR3 has 14 amino acids. In germline, CDR1 is MDHEN, CDR2 SYDVKM. The junction had 7 bases not matched to a gene; V was cut back by 5 bases and J by 7 bases. Sequenced input: PBMCs. The chain links TRBV28 to TRBJ1-1; 10 nucleotides match TRBD1. The TCR comes from a man aged 18 to 29 in good health and CMV-seronegative. The CDR3 bases are TGTGCCAGCAGTGTTTTCGGACAGGGGGATGAAGCTTTCTTT. As protein: CASSVFGQGDEAFF.